This T cell receptor beta chain was captured in a study of blood T cell repertoires in COVID-19. Looking at the study overall: Acute-phase and convalescent COVID-19 samples originated in the United States, Italy and Spain. From T cells, B-cell-depleted T cells, or PBMCs came the material, which was cDNA or gDNA.

V dropped 3 bases and J dropped 3 bases, with 8 bases sitting between them. Germline V gives CDR1 LGHDT, CDR2 YNNKEL (reference sequence). The CDR3 totals 13 residues. As originally analysed: Estimates of nucleated cell counts were drawn from the amplification of reference gene primers. Sequencing was performed with immunoSEQ multiplex PCR; in TCRdb, only in-frame clones are kept and a portion is missing. V, J and clone size were drawn from that table, and D and trimming were deduced from the DNA. This sample has 280,000 or so clones, with roughly 86% found just once. Sequences were obtained from peripheral blood. This chain joins TRBV3-1 (or the pseudogene TRBV3-2) and TRBJ1-1; D remains ambiguous. The TCR was taken from a woman aged 30 to 39 who had recovered from COVID-19. CDR3 in amino acids: CASSHAGDTEAFF. The CDR3 DNA reads TGTGCCAGCAGCCACGCGGGAGACACTGAAGCTTTCTTT.